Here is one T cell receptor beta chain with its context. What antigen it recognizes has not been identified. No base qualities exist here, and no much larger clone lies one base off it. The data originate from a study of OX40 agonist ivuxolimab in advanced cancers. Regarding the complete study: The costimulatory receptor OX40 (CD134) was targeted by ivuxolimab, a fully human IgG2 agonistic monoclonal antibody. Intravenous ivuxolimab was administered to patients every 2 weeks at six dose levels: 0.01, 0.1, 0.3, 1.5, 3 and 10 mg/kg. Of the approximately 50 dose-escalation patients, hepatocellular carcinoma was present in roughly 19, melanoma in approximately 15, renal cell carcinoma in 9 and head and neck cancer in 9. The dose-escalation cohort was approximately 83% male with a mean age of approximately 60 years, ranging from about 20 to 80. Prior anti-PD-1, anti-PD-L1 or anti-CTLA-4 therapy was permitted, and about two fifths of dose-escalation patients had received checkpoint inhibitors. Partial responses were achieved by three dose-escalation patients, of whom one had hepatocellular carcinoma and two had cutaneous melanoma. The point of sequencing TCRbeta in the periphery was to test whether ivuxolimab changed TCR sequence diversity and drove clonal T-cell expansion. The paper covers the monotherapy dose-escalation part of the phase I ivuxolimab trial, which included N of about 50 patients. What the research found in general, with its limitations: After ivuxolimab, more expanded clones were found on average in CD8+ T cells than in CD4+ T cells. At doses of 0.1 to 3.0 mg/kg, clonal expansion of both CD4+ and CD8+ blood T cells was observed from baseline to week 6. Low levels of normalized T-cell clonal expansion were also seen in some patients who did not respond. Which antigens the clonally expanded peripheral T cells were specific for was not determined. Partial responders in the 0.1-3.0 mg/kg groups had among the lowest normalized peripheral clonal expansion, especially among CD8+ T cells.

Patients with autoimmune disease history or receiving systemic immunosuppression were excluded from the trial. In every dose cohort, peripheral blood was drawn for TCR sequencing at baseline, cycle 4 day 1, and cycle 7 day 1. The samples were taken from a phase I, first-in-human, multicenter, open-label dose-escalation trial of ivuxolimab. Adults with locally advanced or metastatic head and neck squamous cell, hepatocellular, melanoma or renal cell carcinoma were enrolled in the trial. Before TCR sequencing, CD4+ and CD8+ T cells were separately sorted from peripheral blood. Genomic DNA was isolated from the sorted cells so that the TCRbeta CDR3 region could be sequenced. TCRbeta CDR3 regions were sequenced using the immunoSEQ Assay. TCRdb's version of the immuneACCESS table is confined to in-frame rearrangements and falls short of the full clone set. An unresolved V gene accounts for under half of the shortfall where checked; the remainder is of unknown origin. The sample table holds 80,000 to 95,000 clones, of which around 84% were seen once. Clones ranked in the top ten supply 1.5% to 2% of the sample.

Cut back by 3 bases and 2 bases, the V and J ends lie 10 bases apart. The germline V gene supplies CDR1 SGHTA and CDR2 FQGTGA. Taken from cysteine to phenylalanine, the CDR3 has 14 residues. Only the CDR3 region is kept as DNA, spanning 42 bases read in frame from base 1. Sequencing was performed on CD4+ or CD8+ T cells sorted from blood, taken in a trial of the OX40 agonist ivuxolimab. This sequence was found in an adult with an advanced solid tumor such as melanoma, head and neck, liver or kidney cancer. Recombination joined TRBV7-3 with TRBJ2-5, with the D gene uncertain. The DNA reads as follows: TGTGCCAGCAGCTTCGCCACGCTGCAAGAGACCCAGTACTTC. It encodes CASSFATLQETQYF.